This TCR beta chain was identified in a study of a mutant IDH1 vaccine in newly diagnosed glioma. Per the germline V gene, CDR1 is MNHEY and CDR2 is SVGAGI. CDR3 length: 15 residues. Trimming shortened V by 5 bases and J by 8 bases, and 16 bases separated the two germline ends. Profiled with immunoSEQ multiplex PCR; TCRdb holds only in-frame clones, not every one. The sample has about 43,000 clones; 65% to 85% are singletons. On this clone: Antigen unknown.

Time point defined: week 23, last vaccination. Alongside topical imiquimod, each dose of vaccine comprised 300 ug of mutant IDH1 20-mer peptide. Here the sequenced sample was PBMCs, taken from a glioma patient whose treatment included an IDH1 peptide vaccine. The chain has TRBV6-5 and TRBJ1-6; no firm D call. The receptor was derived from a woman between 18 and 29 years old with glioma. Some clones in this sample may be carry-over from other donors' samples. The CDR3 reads CASSPEGRADSPLHF. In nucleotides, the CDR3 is TGTGCCAGCAGTCCCGAAGGGAGGGCTGATTCACCCCTCCACTTT.